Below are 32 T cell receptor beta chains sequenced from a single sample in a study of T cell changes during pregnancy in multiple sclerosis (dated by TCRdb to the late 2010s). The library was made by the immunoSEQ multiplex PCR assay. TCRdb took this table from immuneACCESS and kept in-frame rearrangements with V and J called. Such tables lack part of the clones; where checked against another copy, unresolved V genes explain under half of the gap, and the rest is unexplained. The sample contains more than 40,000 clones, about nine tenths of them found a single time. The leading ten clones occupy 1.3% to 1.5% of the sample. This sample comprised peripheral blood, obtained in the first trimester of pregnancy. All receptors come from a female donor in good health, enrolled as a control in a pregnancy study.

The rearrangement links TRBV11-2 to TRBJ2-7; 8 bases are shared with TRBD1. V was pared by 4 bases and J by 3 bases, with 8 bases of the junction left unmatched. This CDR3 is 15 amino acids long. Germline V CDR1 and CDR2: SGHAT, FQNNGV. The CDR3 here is CASSSYGTGDYEQYF. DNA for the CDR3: TGTGCCAGCAGCTCCTACGGGACAGGAGACTACGAGCAGTACTTC.

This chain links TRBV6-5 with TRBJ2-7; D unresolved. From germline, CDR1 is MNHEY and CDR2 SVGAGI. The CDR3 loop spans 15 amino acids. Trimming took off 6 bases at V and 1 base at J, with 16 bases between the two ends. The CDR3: CASSLDRGTSYEQYF. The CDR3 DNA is TGTGCCAGCAGCCTAGACCGAGGCACATCCTACGAGCAGTACTTC.

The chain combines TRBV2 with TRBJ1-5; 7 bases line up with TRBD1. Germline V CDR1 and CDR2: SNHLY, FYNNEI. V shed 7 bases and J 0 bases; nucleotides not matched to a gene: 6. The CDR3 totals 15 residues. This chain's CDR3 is CASNLQGYSNQPQHF. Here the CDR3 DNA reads TGTGCCAGCAACTTACAGGGGTATAGCAATCAGCCCCAGCATTTT.

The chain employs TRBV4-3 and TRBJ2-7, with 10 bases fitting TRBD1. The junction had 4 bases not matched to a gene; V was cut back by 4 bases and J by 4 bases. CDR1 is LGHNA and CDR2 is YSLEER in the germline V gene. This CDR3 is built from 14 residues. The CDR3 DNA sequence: TGCGCCAGCAGCCCAGGGACAGGGGAGTACGAGCAGTACTTC. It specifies CASSPGTGEYEQYF.

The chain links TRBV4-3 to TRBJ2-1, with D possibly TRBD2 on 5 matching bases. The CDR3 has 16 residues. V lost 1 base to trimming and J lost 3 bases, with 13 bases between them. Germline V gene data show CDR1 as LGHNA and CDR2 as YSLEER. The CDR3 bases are TGCGCCAGCAGCCAAGCGGATCCAAGCGGCTACAATGAGCAGTTCTTC. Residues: CASSQADPSGYNEQFF.

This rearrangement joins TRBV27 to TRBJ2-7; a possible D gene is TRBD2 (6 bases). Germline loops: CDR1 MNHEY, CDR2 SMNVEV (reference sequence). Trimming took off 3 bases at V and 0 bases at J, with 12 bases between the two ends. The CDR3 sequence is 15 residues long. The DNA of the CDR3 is TGTGCCAGCAGTTTTTACGGGGGAGACTCCTACGAGCAGTACTTC. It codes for CASSFYGGDSYEQYF.

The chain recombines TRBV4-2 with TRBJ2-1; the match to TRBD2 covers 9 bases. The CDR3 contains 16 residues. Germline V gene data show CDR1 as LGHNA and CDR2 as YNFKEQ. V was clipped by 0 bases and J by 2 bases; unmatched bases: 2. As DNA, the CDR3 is TGTGCCAGCAGCCAAGAGGCGGGAGGGCCCTACAATGAGCAGTTCTTC. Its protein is CASSQEAGGPYNEQFF.

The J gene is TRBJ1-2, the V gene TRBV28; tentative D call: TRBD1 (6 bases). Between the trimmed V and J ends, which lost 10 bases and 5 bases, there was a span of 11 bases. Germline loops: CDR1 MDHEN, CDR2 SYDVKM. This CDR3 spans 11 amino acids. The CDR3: CATTGWYGYTF. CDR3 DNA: TGTGCCACTACAGGGTGGTATGGCTACACCTTC.

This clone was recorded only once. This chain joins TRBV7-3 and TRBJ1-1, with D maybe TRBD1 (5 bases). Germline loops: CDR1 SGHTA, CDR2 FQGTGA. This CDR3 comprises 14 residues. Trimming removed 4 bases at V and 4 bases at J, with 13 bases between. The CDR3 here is CASSSRGYGTEAFF. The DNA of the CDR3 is TGTGCCAGCAGCTCTAGGGGATACGGCACTGAAGCTTTCTTT.

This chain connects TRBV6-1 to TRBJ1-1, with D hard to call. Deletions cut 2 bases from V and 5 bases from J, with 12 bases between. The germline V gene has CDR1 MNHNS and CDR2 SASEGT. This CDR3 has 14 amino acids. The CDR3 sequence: CASSERFRVTEAFF. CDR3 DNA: TGTGCCAGCAGTGAACGATTTCGGGTTACTGAAGCTTTCTTT.

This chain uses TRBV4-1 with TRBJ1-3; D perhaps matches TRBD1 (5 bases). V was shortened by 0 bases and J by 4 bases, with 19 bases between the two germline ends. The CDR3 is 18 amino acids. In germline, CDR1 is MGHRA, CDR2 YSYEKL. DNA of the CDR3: TGCGCCAGCAGCCAAGATGGGGAGACAGCCGGGAGGGGAAACACCATATATTTT. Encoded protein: CASSQDGETAGRGNTIYF.

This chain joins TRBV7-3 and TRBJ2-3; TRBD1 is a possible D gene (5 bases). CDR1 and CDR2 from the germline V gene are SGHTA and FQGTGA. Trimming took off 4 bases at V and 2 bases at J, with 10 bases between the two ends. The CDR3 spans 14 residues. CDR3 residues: CASSSQGSTDTQYF. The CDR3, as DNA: TGTGCCAGCAGCTCGCAGGGTTCCACAGATACGCAGTATTTT.

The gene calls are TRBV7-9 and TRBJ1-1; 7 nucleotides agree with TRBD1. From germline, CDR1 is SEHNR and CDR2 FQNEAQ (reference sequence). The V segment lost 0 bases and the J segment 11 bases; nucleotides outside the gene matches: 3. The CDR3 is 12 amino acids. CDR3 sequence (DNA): TGTGCCAGCAGCTTAGCGACAGGGAAGGCTTTCTTT. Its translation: CASSLATGKAFF. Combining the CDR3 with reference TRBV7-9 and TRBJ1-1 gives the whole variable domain DTGVSQNPRHKITKRGQNVTFRCDPISEHNRLYWYRQTLGQGPEFLTYFQNEAQLEKSRLLSDRFSAERPKGSFSTLEIQRTEQGDSAMYLCASSLATGKAFFGQGTRLTVV.

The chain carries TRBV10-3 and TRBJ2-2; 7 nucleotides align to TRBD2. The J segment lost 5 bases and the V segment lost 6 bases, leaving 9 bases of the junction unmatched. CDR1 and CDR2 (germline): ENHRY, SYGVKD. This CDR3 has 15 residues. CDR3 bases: TGTGCCATCAGCGCCTCGATGGGAGGGACCGGGGAGCTGTTTTTT. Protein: CAISASMGGTGELFF.

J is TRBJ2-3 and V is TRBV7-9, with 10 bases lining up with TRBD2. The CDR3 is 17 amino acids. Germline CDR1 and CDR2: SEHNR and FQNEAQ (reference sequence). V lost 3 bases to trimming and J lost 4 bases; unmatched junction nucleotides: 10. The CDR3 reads CASSFPSGTSDADTQYF. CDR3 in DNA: TGTGCCAGCAGCTTTCCATCCGGGACTAGCGATGCAGATACGCAGTATTTT.

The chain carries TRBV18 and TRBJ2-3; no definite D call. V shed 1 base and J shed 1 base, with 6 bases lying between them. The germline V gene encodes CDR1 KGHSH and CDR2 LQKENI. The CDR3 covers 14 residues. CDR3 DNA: TGTGCCAGCTCACCACTGCAGGGCACAGATACGCAGTATTTT. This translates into CASSPLQGTDTQYF.

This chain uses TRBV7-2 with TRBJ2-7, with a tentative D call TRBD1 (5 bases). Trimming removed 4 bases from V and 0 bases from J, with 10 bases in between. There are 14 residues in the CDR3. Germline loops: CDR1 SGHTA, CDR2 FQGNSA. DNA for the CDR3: TGTGCCAGCAGCTCTCGACAGAGCTCCTACGAGCAGTACTTC. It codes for CASSSRQSSYEQYF.

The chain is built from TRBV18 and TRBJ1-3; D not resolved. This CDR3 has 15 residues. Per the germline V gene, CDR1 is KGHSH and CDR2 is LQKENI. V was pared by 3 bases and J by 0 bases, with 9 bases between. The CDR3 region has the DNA TGTGCCAGCTCACCGCAAACTGACTCTGGAAACACCATATATTTT. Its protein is CASSPQTDSGNTIYF.

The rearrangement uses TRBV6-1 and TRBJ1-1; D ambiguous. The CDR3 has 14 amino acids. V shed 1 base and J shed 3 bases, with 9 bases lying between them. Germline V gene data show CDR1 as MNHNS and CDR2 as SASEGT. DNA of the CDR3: TGTGCCAGCAGTGAAGAGGAGGAATACACTGAAGCTTTCTTT. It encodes CASSEEEEYTEAFF.

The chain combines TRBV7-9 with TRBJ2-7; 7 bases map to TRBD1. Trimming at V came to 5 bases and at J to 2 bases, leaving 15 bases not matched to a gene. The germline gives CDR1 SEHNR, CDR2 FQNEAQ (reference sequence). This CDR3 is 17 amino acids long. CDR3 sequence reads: CASSPGQGGVITYEQYF. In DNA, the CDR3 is TGTGCCAGCAGCCCGGGACAAGGGGGCGTTATAACCTACGAGCAGTACTTC.

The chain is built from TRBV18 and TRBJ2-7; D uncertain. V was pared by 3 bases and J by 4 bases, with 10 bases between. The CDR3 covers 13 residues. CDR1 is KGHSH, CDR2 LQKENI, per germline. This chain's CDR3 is CASSPAAGYEQYF. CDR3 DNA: TGTGCCAGCTCACCCGCGGCCGGGTACGAGCAGTACTTC.

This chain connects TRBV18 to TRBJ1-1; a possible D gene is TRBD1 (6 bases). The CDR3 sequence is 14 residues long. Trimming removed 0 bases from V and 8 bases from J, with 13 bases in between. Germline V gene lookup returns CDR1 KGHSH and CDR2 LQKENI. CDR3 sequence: CASSPPAQGSEAFF. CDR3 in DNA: TGTGCCAGCTCACCACCGGCACAGGGTTCCGAAGCTTTCTTT.

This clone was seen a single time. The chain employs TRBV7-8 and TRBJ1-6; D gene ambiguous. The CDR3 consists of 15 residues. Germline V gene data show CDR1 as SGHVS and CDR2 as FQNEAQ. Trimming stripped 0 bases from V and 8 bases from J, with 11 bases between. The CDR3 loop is CASSLAGAGDSPLHF. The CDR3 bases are TGTGCCAGCAGCTTAGCGGGAGCTGGGGATTCACCCCTCCACTTT. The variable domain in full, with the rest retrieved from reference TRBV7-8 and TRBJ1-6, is GAGVSQSPRYKVAKRGQDVALRCDPISGHVSLFWYQQALGQGPEFLTYFQNEAQLDKSGLPSDRFFAERPEGSVSTLKIQRTQQEDSAVYLCASSLAGAGDSPLHFGNGTRLTVT.

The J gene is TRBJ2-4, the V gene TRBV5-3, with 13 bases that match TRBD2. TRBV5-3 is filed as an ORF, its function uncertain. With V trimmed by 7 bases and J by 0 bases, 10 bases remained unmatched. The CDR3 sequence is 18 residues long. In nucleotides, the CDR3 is TGTGCCAGATTGAGGGGACTAGCGGGACCCCTAGCCAAAAACATTCAGTACTTC. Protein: CARLRGLAGPLAKNIQYF.

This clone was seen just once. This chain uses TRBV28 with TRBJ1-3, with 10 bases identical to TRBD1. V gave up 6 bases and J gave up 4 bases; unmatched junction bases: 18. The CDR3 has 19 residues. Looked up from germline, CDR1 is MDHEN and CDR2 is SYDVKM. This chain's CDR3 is CASSPLGKTTGGLGNTIYF. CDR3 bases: TGTGCCAGCAGCCCTTTGGGGAAAACGACAGGGGGCTTAGGAAACACCATATATTTT.

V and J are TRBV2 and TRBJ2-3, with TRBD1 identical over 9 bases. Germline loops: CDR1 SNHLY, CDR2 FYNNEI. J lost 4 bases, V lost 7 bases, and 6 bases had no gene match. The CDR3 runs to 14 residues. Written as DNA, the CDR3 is TGTGCCAGCACCGACAGGGGGGCCCCAGATACGCAGTATTTT. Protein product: CASTDRGAPDTQYF. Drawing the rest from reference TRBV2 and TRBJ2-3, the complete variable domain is EPEVTQTPSHQVTQMGQEVILRCVPISNHLYFYWYRQILGQKVEFLVSFYNNEISEKSEIFDDQFSVERPDGSNFTLKIRSTKLEDSAMYFCASTDRGAPDTQYFGPGTRLTVL.

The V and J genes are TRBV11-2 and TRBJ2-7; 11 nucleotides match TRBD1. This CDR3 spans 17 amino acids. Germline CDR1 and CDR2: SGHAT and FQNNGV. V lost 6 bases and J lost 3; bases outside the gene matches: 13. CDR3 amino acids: CASRSGDRGAPYYEQYF. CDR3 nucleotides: TGTGCCAGCAGATCAGGGGACAGGGGGGCCCCCTACTACGAGCAGTACTTC.

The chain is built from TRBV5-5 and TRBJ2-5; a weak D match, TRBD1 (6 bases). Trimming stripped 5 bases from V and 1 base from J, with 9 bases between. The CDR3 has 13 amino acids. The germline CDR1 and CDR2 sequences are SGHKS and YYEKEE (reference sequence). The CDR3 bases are TGTGCCAGCAGAAGGGACACCCAAGAGACCCAGTACTTC. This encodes CASRRDTQETQYF.

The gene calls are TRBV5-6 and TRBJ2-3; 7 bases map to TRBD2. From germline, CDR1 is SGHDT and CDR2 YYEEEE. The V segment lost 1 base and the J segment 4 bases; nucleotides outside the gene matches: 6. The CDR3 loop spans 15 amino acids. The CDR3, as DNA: TGTGCCAGCAGCTTGTGGCTAGCGGACTCAGATACGCAGTATTTT. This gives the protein CASSLWLADSDTQYF.

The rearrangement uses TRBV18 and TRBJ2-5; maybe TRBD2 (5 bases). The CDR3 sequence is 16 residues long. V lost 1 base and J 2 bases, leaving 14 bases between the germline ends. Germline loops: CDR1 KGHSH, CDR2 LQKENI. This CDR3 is CASSPLRGTAQETQYF. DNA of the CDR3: TGTGCCAGCTCACCACTACGGGGAACCGCGCAAGAGACCCAGTACTTC. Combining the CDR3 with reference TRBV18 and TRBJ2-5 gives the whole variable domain NAGVMQNPRHLVRRRGQEARLRCSPMKGHSHVYWYRQLPEEGLKFMVYLQKENIIDESGMPKERFSAEFPKEGPSILRIQQVVRGDSAAYFCASSPLRGTAQETQYFGPGTRLLVL.

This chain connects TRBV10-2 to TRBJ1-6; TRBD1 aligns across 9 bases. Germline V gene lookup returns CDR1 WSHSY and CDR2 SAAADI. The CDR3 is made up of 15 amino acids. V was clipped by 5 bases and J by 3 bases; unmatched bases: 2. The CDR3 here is CASSYRGLYNSPLHF. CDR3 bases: TGCGCCAGCAGTTACAGGGGGCTCTATAATTCACCCCTCCACTTT.

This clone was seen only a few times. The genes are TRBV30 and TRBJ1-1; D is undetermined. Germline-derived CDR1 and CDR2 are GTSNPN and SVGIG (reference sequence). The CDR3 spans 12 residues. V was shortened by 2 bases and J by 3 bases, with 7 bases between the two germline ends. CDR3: CAWSLTYTEAFF. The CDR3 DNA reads TGTGCCTGGAGTCTAACTTACACTGAAGCTTTCTTT. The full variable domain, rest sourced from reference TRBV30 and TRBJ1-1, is SQTIHQWPATLVQPVGSPLSLECTVEGTSNPNLYWYRQAAGRGLQLLFYSVGIGQISSEVPQNLSASRPQDRQFILSSKKLLLSDSGFYLCAWSLTYTEAFFGQGTRLTVV.